A selection of T cell receptor beta chains follows, all from one sample in a study of blood T cell repertoires in COVID-19. Sequencing was performed with immunoSEQ multiplex PCR; in TCRdb, only in-frame clones are kept and a portion is missing. The sample shows a few hundred thousand clones, approximately 85% of them seen only once. The sequenced material came from peripheral blood. These receptors came from a man between 18 and 29 years old with active or convalescent COVID-19. Both conserved end residues are part of each CDR3. A D gene is named only where the DNA matches it firmly. Where a row states a size, it is once, few, many or the class of an expanded clone; other rows omit it.

clone_size	v_call	d_call	j_call	cdr3_aa	cdr3_nt
.	TRBV12-3/TRBV12-4	.	TRBJ2-3	CASRLISTDTQYF	TGTGCCAGCAGACTAATCAGCACAGATACGCAGTATTTT
few	TRBV6-2/TRBV6-3	TRBD2	TRBJ2-3	CASSYSGLAGTDTQYF	TGTGCCAGCAGTTACTCAGGACTAGCGGGGACGGATACGCAGTATTTT
once	TRBV5-8	TRBD1	TRBJ1-4	CASSPGTGGEKLFF	TGTGCCAGCAGCCCCGGGACAGGAGGGGAAAAACTGTTTTTT
.	TRBV4-2	.	TRBJ2-6	CASSQDPLRQKSSGANVLTF	TGTGCCAGCAGCCAAGATCCGTTGCGGCAGAAGAGCTCTGGGGCCAACGTCCTGACTTTC
.	TRBV7-3	.	TRBJ1-2	CASSHQIF	TGTGCCAGCAGCCACCAGATCTTC
.	TRBV2	TRBD1	TRBJ1-2	CASRFSGTGKGYTF	TGTGCCAGCAGATTCTCCGGGACAGGGAAGGGCTACACCTTC
.	TRBV5-1	TRBD2	TRBJ2-1	CASSPGLAGAFYNEQFF	TGCGCCAGCAGCCCAGGACTAGCGGGGGCCTTCTACAATGAGCAGTTCTTC
.	TRBV18	.	TRBJ2-1	CASSLGRATPNEQFF	TGTGCCAGCTCACTGGGCAGGGCTACACCCAATGAGCAGTTCTTC
.	TRBV19	.	TRBJ1-4	CASTSNEKLFF	TGTGCCAGTACCTCTAATGAAAAACTGTTTTTT
.	TRBV9	.	TRBJ2-2	CASSVALLNTGELFF	TGTGCCAGCAGCGTGGCCTTATTGAACACCGGGGAGCTGTTTTTT
.	TRBV3-1/TRBV3-2	.	TRBJ2-7	CASSRRASYEQYF	TGTGCCAGCAGCCGCAGGGCTTCGTACGAGCAGTACTTC
.	TRBV19	.	TRBJ1-5	CASTIREQNNQPQHF	TGTGCCAGTACCATCCGGGAACAGAACAATCAGCCCCAGCATTTT
.	TRBV27	.	TRBJ2-1	CASSLYFRGGFYNEQFF	TGTGCCAGCAGTTTATACTTTCGTGGGGGGTTTTACAATGAGCAGTTCTTC
.	TRBV7-6	TRBD1	TRBJ1-6	CASSLGQGGNSPLHF	TGTGCCAGCAGCTTAGGACAGGGTGGAAATTCACCCCTCCACTTT
.	TRBV27	TRBD1	TRBJ1-1	CASRGGQGNTEAFF	TGTGCCAGCAGGGGGGGACAGGGGAACACTGAAGCTTTCTTT
.	TRBV27	.	TRBJ1-5	CASTQGLGQPQHF	TGTGCCAGCACCCAGGGGCTCGGGCAGCCCCAGCATTTT
.	TRBV4-3	TRBD2	TRBJ2-1	CASSQDRGGASSYNEQFF	TGCGCCAGCAGCCAAGATCGCGGGGGTGCTAGCTCCTACAATGAGCAGTTCTTC
.	TRBV3-1/TRBV3-2	.	TRBJ1-1	CASSQVAGNTEAFF	TGTGCCAGCAGCCAAGTAGCGGGGAACACTGAAGCTTTCTTT
.	TRBV10-2	TRBD2	TRBJ2-7	CASSETSGGRYEQYF	TGCGCCAGCAGTGAGACTAGCGGGGGGCGCTACGAGCAGTACTTC
.	TRBV4-1	.	TRBJ1-5	CASSQERGQGNQPQHF	TGCGCCAGCAGCCAAGAACGAGGGCAGGGCAATCAGCCCCAGCATTTT
.	TRBV3-1/TRBV3-2	.	TRBJ2-2	CASSSYSFSNTGELFF	TGTGCCAGCAGCTCCTACTCCTTTTCGAACACCGGGGAGCTGTTTTTT
.	TRBV15	TRBD1	TRBJ2-7	CATSSPTGTGGYEQYF	TGTGCCACCAGCAGTCCTACCGGGACAGGGGGGTACGAGCAGTACTTC
.	TRBV3-1/TRBV3-2	TRBD1	TRBJ1-1	CASNRPGGTEAFF	TGTGCCAGCAACCGCCCAGGGGGCACTGAAGCTTTCTTT
.	TRBV11-1	.	TRBJ2-1	CASSLWRADNEQFF	TGTGCCAGCAGCTTATGGAGGGCGGACAATGAGCAGTTCTTC
.	TRBV5-1	TRBD1	TRBJ2-3	CASTPNPGQHTDTQYF	TGCGCCAGCACCCCCAACCCGGGACAGCACACAGATACGCAGTATTTT
.	TRBV13	TRBD1	TRBJ1-5	CASSAGGGQPQHF	TGTGCCAGCAGTGCAGGGGGCGGTCAGCCCCAGCATTTT
.	TRBV7-9	TRBD1	TRBJ1-4	CASSHRDRYEKLFF	TGTGCCAGCAGCCACCGGGACAGATATGAAAAACTGTTTTTT
.	TRBV6-2/TRBV6-3	.	TRBJ1-4	CASSYSPPGRGNEKLFF	TGTGCCAGCAGTTACTCCCCCCCGGGCAGGGGTAATGAAAAACTGTTTTTT
.	TRBV9	TRBD1	TRBJ1-6	CASSVGTGNSPLHF	TGTGCCAGCAGCGTAGGGACAGGGAATTCACCCCTCCACTTT
few	TRBV10-1	.	TRBJ1-1	CASSKTPGDTEAFF	TGCGCCAGCAGTAAAACTCCAGGGGACACTGAAGCTTTCTTT
.	TRBV2	.	TRBJ2-1	CASSEPRGAYNEQFF	TGTGCCAGCAGTGAACCCCGGGGGGCGTACAATGAGCAGTTCTTC
few	TRBV12-3/TRBV12-4	.	TRBJ1-2	CASSDTGGYTF	TGTGCCAGCAGTGACACAGGCGGCTACACCTTC
.	TRBV5-8	.	TRBJ2-5	CASKRTEPQETQYF	TGTGCCAGCAAAAGGACAGAACCCCAAGAGACCCAGTACTTC
.	TRBV15	.	TRBJ2-2	CATSKSRSNTGELFF	TGTGCCACCAGCAAAAGCAGGTCAAACACCGGGGAGCTGTTTTTT
.	TRBV6-4	.	TRBJ2-3	CASSDRGDPDTQYF	TGTGCCAGCAGTGATCGAGGCGATCCAGATACGCAGTATTTT
.	TRBV9	TRBD2	TRBJ2-2	CASSGSGGAWTGELFF	TGTGCCAGCAGCGGGAGCGGGGGGGCGTGGACCGGGGAGCTGTTTTTT
.	TRBV5-4	TRBD1	TRBJ2-4	CASTVGDRPNIQYF	TGTGCCAGCACCGTTGGGGACAGACCAAACATTCAGTACTTC
once	TRBV4-3	TRBD1	TRBJ1-5	CASSPGTGEGQPQHF	TGCGCCAGCAGCCCTGGGACAGGGGAGGGCCAGCCCCAGCATTTT
.	TRBV10-1	.	TRBJ2-2	CASSESLEVTGELFF	TGCGCCAGCAGTGAGTCGCTAGAAGTGACCGGGGAGCTGTTTTTT
.	TRBV9	TRBD1	TRBJ2-7	CASSVGIGDRAPSEQYF	TGTGCCAGCAGCGTAGGCATTGGGGACAGGGCGCCCTCCGAGCAGTACTTC
.	TRBV11-2	.	TRBJ2-5	CASSSRTRKEMETQYF	TGTGCCAGCAGCTCCCGCACCCGAAAGGAGATGGAGACCCAGTACTTC
.	TRBV5-8	TRBD2	TRBJ2-2	CASSFQGGDTGELFF	TGTGCCAGCAGCTTCCAGGGAGGGGACACCGGGGAGCTGTTTTTT
.	TRBV3-1/TRBV3-2	.	TRBJ2-1	CASSQDHAGAVLF	TGTGCCAGCAGCCAAGATCACGCGGGGGCGGTGCTCTTC
.	TRBV15	.	TRBJ2-5	CATSRAVRETQYF	TGTGCCACCAGCAGGGCGGTGAGGGAGACCCAGTACTTC
.	TRBV12-3/TRBV12-4	.	TRBJ1-1	CASSETVNTEAFF	TGTGCCAGCAGTGAGACAGTGAACACTGAAGCTTTCTTT
.	TRBV4-1	.	TRBJ2-5	CASSQERNSQETQYF	TGCGCCAGCAGCCAAGAAAGGAACAGCCAAGAGACCCAGTACTTC
.	TRBV13	.	TRBJ2-1	CASSLGRDNEQFF	TGTGCCAGCAGCTTAGGCCGGGACAATGAGCAGTTCTTC
.	TRBV25-1	.	TRBJ1-2	CASSNNRADPRSDGYTF	TGTGCCAGCAGTAACAACAGGGCAGACCCTAGGTCGGATGGCTACACCTTC
.	TRBV4-1	TRBD1	TRBJ2-6	CASSRGDRVSSGANVLTF	TGCGCCAGCAGCCGAGGGGACAGGGTCTCCTCTGGGGCCAACGTCCTGACTTTC
.	TRBV11-2	.	TRBJ1-2	CASSLGVTNYGYTF	TGTGCCAGCAGCTTAGGAGTTACGAACTATGGCTACACCTTC